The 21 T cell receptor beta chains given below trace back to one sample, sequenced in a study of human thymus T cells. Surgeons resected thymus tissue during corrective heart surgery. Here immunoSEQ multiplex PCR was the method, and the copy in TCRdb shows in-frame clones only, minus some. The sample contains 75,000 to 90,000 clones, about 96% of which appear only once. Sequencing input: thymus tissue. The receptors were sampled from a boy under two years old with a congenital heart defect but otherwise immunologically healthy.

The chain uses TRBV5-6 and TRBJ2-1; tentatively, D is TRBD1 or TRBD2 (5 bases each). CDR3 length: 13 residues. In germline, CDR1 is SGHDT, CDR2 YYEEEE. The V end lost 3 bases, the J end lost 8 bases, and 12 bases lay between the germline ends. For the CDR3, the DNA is TGTGCCAGCAGCTGCAAGAGGGGAGATGAGCAGTTCTTC. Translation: CASSCKRGDEQFF.

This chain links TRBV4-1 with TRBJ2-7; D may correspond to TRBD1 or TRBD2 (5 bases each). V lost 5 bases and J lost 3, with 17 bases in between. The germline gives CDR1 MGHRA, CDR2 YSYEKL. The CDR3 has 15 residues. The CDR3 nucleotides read TGCGCCAGCAGCACAACCGGGACGACCTTCTACGAGCAGTACTTC. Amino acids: CASSTTGTTFYEQYF.

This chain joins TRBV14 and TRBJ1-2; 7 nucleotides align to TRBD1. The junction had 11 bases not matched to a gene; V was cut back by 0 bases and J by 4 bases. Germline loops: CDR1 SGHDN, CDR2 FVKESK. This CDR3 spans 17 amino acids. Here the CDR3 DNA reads TGTGCCAGCAGCCAAGACCGAAACAGGGGTGCGGGCTATGGCTACACCTTC. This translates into CASSQDRNRGAGYGYTF.

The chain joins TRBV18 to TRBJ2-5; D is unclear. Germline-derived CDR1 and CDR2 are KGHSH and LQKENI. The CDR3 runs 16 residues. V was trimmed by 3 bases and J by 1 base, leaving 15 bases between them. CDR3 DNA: TGTGCCAGCTCACCTGTTGGGGTGGACCTCCAAGAGACCCAGTACTTC. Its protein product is CASSPVGVDLQETQYF.

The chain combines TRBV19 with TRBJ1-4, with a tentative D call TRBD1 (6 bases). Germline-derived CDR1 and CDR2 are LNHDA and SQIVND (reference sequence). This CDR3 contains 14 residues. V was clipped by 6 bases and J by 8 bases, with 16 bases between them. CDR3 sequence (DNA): TGTGCCAGTAGGCTAGGACAGACCTCGGAAAAACTGTTTTTT. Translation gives CASRLGQTSEKLFF.

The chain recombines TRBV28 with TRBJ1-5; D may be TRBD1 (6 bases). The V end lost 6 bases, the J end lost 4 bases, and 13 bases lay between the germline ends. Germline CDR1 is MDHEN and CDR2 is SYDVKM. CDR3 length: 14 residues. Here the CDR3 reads CASSSEGGNQPQHF. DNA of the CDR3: TGTGCCAGCAGCTCAGAGGGGGGAAATCAGCCCCAGCATTTT. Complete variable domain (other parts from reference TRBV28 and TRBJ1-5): DVKVTQSSRYLVKRTGEKVFLECVQDMDHENMFWYRQDPGLGLRLIYFSYDVKMKEKGDIPEGYSVSREKKERFSLILESASTNQTSMYLCASSSEGGNQPQHFGDGTRLSIL.

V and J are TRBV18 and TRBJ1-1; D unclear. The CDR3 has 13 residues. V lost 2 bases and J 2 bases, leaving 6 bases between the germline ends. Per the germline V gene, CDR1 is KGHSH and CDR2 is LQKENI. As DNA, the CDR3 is TGTGCCAGCTCACCAGGTCTCAACACTGAAGCTTTCTTT. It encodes CASSPGLNTEAFF.

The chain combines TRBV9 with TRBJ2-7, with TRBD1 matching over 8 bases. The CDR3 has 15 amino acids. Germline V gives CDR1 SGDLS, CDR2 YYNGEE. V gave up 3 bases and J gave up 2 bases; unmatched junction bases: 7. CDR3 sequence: CASSAAGQAAYEQYF. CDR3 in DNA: TGTGCCAGCAGCGCTGCGGGACAGGCCGCCTACGAGCAGTACTTC.

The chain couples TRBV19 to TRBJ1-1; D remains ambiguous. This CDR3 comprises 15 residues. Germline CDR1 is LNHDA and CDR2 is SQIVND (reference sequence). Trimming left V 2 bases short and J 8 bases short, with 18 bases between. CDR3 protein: CASSIRVTFSTEAFF. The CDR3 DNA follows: TGTGCCAGTAGTATACGGGTAACCTTTTCCACGGAAGCTTTCTTT.

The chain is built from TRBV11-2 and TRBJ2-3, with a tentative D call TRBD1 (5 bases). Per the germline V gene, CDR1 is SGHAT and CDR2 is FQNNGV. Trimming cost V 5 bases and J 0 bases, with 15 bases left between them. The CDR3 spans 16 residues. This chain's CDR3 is CASSPGYRGSTDTQYF. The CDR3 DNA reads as TGTGCCAGCAGCCCAGGATATAGGGGCAGCACAGATACGCAGTATTTT.

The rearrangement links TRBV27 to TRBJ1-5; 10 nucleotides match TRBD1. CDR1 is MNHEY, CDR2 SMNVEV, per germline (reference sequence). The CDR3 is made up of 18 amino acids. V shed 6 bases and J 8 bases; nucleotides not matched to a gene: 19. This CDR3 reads CASRGSPGQGPLAEPQHF. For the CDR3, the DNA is TGTGCCAGCAGGGGGAGCCCGGGACAGGGGCCCCTCGCGGAGCCCCAGCATTTT.

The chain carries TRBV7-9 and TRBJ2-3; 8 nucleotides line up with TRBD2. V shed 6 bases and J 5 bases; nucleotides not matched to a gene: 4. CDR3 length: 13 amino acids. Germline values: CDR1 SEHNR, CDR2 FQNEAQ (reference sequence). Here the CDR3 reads CASRRGGLDTQYF. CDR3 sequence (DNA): TGTGCCAGCAGACGCGGGGGGCTAGATACGCAGTATTTT.

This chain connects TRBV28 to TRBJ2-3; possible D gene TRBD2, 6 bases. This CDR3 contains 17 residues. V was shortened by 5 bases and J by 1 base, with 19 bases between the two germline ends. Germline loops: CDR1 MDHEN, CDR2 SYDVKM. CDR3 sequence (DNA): TGTGCCAGCAGTCCTCGGGGGAGGTTAATCGGCACAGATACGCAGTATTTT. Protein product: CASSPRGRLIGTDTQYF.

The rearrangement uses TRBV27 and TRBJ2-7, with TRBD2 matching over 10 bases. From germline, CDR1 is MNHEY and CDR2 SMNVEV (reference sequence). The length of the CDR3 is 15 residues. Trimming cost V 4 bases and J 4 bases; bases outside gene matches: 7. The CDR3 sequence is CASSSWASGRYEQYF. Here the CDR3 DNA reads TGTGCCAGCAGTTCTTGGGCTAGCGGGAGATACGAGCAGTACTTC.

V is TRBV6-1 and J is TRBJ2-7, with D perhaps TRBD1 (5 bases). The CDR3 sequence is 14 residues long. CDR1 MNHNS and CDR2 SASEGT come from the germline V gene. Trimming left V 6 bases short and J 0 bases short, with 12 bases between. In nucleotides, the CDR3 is TGTGCCAGCAGCGCCGACAGCAACTCCTACGAGCAGTACTTC. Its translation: CASSADSNSYEQYF.

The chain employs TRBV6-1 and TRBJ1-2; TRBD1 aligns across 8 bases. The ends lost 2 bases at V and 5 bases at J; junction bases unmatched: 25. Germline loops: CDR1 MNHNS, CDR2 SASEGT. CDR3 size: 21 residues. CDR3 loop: CASSEMGDRTTLRPIHYGYTF. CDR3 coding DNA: TGTGCCAGCAGTGAAATGGGGGACAGGACGACCCTACGTCCCATTCATTATGGCTACACCTTC.

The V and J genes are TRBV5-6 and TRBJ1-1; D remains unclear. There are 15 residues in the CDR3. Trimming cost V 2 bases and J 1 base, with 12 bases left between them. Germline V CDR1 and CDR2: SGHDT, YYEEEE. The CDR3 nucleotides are TGTGCCAGCAGCTTTCCGGAAGTTACGAACACTGAAGCTTTCTTT. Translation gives CASSFPEVTNTEAFF.

CDR3 bases: TGTGCCAGCAGAAGGACAGGGTCTGGAAACACCATATATTTT. Protein: CASRRTGSGNTIYF. The chain links TRBV14 to TRBJ1-3, with 8 bases identical to TRBD1. The V segment lost 6 bases and the J segment 1 base; nucleotides outside the gene matches: 2. Germline CDR1 SGHDN, CDR2 FVKESK. The CDR3 sequence is 14 residues long.

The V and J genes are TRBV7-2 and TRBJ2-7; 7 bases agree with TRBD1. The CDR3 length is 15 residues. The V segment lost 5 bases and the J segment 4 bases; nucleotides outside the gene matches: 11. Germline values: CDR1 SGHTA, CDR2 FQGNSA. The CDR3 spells CASSHDRVKGYEQYF. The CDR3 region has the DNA TGTGCCAGCAGCCATGACAGGGTCAAGGGATACGAGCAGTACTTC.

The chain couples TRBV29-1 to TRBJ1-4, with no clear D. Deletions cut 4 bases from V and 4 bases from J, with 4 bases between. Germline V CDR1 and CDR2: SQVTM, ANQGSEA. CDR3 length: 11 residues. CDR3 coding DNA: TGCAGCGTTGTAGGTAATGAAAAACTGTTTTTT. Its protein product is CSVVGNEKLFF.

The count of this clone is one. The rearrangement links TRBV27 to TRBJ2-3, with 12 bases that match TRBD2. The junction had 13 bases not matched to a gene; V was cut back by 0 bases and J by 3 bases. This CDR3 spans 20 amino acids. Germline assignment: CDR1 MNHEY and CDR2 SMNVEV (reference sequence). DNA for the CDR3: TGTGCCAGCAGTTTATCATGTCCGAAACTAGCGGGGGGTTGGACAGATACGCAGTATTTT. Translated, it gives CASSLSCPKLAGGWTDTQYF.